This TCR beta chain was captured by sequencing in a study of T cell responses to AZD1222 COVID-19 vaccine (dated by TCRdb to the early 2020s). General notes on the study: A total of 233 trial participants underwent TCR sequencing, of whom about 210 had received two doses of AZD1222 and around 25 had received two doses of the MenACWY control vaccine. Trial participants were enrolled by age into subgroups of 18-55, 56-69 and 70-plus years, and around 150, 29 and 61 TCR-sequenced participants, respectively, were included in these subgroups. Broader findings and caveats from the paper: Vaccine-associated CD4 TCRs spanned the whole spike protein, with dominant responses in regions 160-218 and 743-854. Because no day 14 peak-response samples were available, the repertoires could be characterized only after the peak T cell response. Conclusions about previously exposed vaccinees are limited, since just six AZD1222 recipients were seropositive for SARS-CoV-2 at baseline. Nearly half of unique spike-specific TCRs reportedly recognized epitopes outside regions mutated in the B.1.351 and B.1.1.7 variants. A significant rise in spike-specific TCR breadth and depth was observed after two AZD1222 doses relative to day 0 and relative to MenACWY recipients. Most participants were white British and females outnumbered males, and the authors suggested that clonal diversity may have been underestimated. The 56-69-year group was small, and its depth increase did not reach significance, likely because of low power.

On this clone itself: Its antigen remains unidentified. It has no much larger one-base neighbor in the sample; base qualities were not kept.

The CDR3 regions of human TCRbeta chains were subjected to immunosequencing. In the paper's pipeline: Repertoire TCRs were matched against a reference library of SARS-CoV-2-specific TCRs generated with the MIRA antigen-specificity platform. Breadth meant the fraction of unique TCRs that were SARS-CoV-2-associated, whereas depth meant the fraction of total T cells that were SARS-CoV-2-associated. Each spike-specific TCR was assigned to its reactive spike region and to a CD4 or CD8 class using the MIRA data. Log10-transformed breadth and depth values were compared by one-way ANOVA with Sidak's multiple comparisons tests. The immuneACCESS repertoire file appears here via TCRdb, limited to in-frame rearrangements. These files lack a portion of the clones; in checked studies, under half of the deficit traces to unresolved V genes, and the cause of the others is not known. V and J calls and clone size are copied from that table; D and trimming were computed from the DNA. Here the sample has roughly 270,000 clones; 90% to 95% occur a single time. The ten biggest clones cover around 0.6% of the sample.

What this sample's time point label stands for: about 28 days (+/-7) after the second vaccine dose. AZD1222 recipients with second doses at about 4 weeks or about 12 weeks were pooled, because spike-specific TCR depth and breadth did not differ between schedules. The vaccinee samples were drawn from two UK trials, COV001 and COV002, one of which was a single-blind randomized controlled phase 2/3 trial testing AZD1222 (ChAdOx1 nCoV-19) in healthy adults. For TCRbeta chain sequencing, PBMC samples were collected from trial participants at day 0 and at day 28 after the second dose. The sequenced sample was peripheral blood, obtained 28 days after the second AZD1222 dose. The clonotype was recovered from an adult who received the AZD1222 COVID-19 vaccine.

The CDR3 reads CASSVGGSFSEQFF. The nucleotide sequence is TGTGCCAGCAGTGTGGGCGGATCCTTCAGTGAGCAGTTCTTC. The chain joins TRBV25-1 to TRBJ2-1; the D gene remains uncertain. The germline V gene encodes CDR1 MGHDK and CDR2 SYGVNS. The CDR3 holds 14 amino acids from the cysteine to the phenylalanine. Kept here is only the CDR3 DNA, which spans 42 bases and is read in frame from base 1. V sheds 4 bases and J sheds 9 bases, leaving 16 bases between their ends.